Listed here are 10 T cell receptor beta chains from one sample, sequenced in a study of control samples from healthy donors and cancer patients. Sequencing was performed with immunoSEQ multiplex PCR; in TCRdb, only in-frame clones are kept and a portion is missing. Counted here are about 410,000 clones, about nine tenths occurring once; the ten biggest clones make up approximately 6.3%. Sequencing was done on a sample of PBMCs. These receptors were collected from a man aged 35 to 55 with head and neck cancer.

This chain links TRBV18 with TRBJ1-1, with D tentatively TRBD1 (5 bases). This CDR3 contains 12 residues. V gave up 6 bases and J gave up 2 bases, with 7 bases separating them. Germline assignment: CDR1 KGHSH and CDR2 LQKENI. Here the CDR3 reads CASSQGNTEAFF. CDR3 sequence (DNA): TGTGCCAGCTCTCAGGGAAACACTGAAGCTTTCTTT.

V is TRBV25-1 and J is TRBJ2-1; possibly TRBD1 for D (6 bases). Looked up from germline, CDR1 is MGHDK and CDR2 is SYGVNS. The ends were cut back, 4 bases at V and 4 bases at J, with 8 bases in the middle. This CDR3 has 13 amino acids. For the CDR3, the DNA is TGTGCCAGCAGTGTGACAGGATACAATGAGCAGTTCTTC. Encoded protein: CASSVTGYNEQFF.

V usage is TRBV7-3 and J usage is TRBJ2-2; weak D call: TRBD2 (5 bases). CDR3 length: 14 residues. Germline V lookup: CDR1 SGHTA, CDR2 FQGTGA. Trimming removed 5 bases at V and 7 bases at J, with 14 bases between. Here the CDR3 DNA reads TGTGCCAGCAGCCCCGTGGTCGGGAACGGGGAGCTGTTTTTT. This translates into CASSPVVGNGELFF. The full variable domain, in which reference TRBV7-3 and TRBJ2-2 provide the parts outside the CDR3, is GAGVSQTPSNKVTEKGKYVELRCDPISGHTALYWYRQSLGQGPEFLIYFQGTGAADDSGLPNDRFFAVRPEGSVSTLKIQRTERGDSAVYLCASSPVVGNGELFFGEGSRLTVL.

The chain couples TRBV5-5 to TRBJ2-1; possibly TRBD1 for D (5 bases). There are 15 residues in the CDR3. Trimming took off 5 bases at V and 4 bases at J, with 16 bases between the two ends. In germline, CDR1 is SGHKS, CDR2 YYEKEE (reference sequence). Here the CDR3 DNA reads TGTGCCAGCAGTCCCCGACGGTCAGGGTACAATGAGCAGTTCTTC. Its translation is CASSPRRSGYNEQFF.

The gene calls are TRBV19 and TRBJ2-3, with D possibly TRBD1 on 7 matching bases. Trimming cost V 3 bases and J 3 bases, with 16 bases left between them. Germline lookup yields CDR1 LNHDA and CDR2 SQIVND (reference sequence). This CDR3 is 16 amino acids long. The CDR3 is CASSIPGQEGTDTQYF. DNA of the CDR3: TGTGCCAGTAGTATCCCCGGACAGGAGGGGACAGATACGCAGTATTTT.

This clone was observed once. The chain recombines TRBV15 with TRBJ2-1; 7 positions agree with TRBD2. J lost 1 base, V lost 7 bases, and 4 bases had no gene match. CDR3 length: 14 residues. Germline CDR1 and CDR2: LNHNV and YYDKDF (reference sequence). Written as DNA, the CDR3 is TGTGCCACCACCACCGGGAGGTCCTACAATGAGCAGTTCTTC. Translated: CATTTGRSYNEQFF.

The chain is built from TRBV5-1 and TRBJ1-3, with 9 positions matching TRBD1. The CDR3 has 16 amino acids. Looked up from germline, CDR1 is SGHRS and CDR2 is YFSETQ. V gave up 4 bases and J gave up 3 bases; unmatched junction bases: 8. DNA of the CDR3: TGCGCCAGCAGCGCCGGACAGGGGAATAGTGGAAACACCATATATTTT. This codes for CASSAGQGNSGNTIYF.

The V gene is TRBV14, the J gene TRBJ2-3; a possible D gene is TRBD2 (5 bases). This CDR3 spans 17 amino acids. The germline V and J ends were trimmed by 5 bases and 0 bases, with 18 bases remaining between them. CDR1 SGHDN and CDR2 FVKESK come from the germline V gene. The CDR3 coding sequence is TGTGCCAGCAGCTGGGGAGTTTGGGTCGGTAGCACAGATACGCAGTATTTT. This gives the protein CASSWGVWVGSTDTQYF.

The V and J genes are TRBV6-5 and TRBJ2-1, with D possibly matching TRBD1 (6 bases). V dropped 5 bases and J dropped 1 base, with 12 bases sitting between them. In germline, CDR1 is MNHEY, CDR2 SVGAGI. This CDR3 spans 15 amino acids. CDR3: CASSTTGNSYNEQFF. In DNA, the CDR3 is TGTGCCAGCAGTACAACAGGGAATTCCTACAATGAGCAGTTCTTC.

The CDR3 DNA reads TGTGCCAGCAGTGAATCGAACGGAAACATTCAGTACTTC. As protein: CASSESNGNIQYF. This chain connects TRBV25-1 to TRBJ2-4; D gene ambiguous. The CDR3 length is 13 residues. CDR1 is MGHDK, CDR2 SYGVNS, per germline. The ends were cut back, 1 base at V and 6 bases at J, with 7 bases in the middle. Full variable domain (rest looked up from reference TRBV25-1 and TRBJ2-4): EADIYQTPRYLVIGTGKKITLECSQTMGHDKMYWYQQDPGMELHLIHYSYGVNSTEKGDLSSESTVSRIRTEHFPLTLESARPSHTSQYLCASSESNGNIQYFGAGTRLSVL.